The entry that follows covers one T cell receptor beta chain sequence. Germline lookup yields CDR1 SGHTA and CDR2 FQGNSA. Trimming cost V 1 base and J 7 bases, with 14 bases left between them. CDR3 length equals 15 residues. TCRdb analysed the 5' RACE reads with MiXCR anew, one entry per CDR3 protein. The profile shows around 60,000 distinct CDR3 sequences, 9% to 9.5% of them singletons. This sample stems from a study of T-cell memory formation after mild COVID-19. This receptor was obtained from a young man who had mild COVID-19 (a few samples of this study predate the infection). Cell type and time point are not known. The rearrangement links TRBV7-2 to TRBJ2-4; D perhaps matches TRBD2 (5 bases). The sequenced sample was PBMCs or a T cell subset sorted from them (not recorded which). The CDR3 reads CASSLDSRGINIQYF. The CDR3 DNA follows: TGTGCCAGCAGCTTAGACAGCCGGGGAATTAACATTCAGTACTTC.